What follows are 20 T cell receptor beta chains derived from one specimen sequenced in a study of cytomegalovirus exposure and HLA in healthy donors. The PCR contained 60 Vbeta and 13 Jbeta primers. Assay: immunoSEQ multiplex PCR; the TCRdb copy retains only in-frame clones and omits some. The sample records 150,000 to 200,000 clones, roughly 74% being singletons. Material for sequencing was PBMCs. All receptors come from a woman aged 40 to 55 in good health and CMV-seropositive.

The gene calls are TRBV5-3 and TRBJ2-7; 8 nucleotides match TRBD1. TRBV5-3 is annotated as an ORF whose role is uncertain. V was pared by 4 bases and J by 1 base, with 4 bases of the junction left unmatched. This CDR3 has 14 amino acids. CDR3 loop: CARSRDRRSYEQYF. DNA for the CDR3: TGTGCCAGAAGCCGGGACAGGCGGTCCTACGAGCAGTACTTC.

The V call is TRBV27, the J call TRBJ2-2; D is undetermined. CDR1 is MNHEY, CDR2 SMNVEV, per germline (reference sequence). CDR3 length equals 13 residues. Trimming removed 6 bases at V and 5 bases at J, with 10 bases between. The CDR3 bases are TGTGCCAGCAGATATACTACGACCGGGGAGCTGTTTTTT. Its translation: CASRYTTTGELFF.

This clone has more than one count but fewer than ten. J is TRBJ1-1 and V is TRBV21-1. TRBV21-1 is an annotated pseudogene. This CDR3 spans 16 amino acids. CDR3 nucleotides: TGTGCCAGCAGCAAAGTGGAGGGAAAAATTTACACTGAAGCTTTCTTT. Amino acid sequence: CASSKVEGKIYTEAFF.

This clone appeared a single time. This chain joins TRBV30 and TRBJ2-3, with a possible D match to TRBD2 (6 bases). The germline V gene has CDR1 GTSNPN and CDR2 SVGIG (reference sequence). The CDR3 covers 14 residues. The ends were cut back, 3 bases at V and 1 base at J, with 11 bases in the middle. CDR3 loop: CAWRRERRTDTQYF. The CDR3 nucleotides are TGTGCCTGGAGACGGGAGAGACGCACAGATACGCAGTATTTT. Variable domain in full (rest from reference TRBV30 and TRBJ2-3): SQTIHQWPATLVQPVGSPLSLECTVEGTSNPNLYWYRQAAGRGLQLLFYSVGIGQISSEVPQNLSASRPQDRQFILSSKKLLLSDSGFYLCAWRRERRTDTQYFGPGTRLTVL.

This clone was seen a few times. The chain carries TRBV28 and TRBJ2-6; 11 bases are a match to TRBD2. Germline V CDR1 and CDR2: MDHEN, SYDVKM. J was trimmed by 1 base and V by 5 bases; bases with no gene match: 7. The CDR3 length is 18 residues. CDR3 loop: CASSPGTSGDSGANVLTF. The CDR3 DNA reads TGTGCCAGCAGTCCCGGGACTAGCGGTGATTCTGGGGCCAACGTCCTGACTTTC.

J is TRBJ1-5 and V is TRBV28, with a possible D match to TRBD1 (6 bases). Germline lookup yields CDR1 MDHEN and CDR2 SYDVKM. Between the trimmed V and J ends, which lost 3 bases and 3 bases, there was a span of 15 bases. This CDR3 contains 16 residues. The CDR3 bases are TGTGCCAGCAGTTTGTGGGGGAAGGGGGTCAATCAGCCCCAGCATTTT. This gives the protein CASSLWGKGVNQPQHF.

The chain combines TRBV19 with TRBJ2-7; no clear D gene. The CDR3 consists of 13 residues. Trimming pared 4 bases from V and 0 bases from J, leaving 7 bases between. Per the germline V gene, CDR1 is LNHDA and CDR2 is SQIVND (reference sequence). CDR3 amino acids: CASSTGSSYEQYF. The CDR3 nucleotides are TGTGCCAGTAGTACGGGTAGCTCCTACGAGCAGTACTTC. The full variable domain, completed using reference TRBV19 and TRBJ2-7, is DGGITQSPKYLFRKEGQNVTLSCEQNLNHDAMYWYRQDPGQGLRLIYYSQIVNDFQKGDIAEGYSVSREKKESFPLTVTSAQKNPTAFYLCASSTGSSYEQYFGPGTRLTVT.

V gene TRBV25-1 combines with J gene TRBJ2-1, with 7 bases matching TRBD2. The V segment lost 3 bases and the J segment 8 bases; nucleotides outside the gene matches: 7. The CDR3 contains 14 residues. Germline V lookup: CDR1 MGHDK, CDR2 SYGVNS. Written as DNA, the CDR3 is TGTGCCAGCAGTGATCCCGGGAGGCTCGATGAGCAGTTCTTC. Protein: CASSDPGRLDEQFF.

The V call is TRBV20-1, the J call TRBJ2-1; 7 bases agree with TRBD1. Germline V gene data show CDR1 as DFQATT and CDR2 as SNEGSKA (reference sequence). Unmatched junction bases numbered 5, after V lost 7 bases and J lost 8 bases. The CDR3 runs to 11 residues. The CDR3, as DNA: TGCAGTGTTTTCCAGGGGGATGAGCAGTTCTTC. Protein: CSVFQGDEQFF.

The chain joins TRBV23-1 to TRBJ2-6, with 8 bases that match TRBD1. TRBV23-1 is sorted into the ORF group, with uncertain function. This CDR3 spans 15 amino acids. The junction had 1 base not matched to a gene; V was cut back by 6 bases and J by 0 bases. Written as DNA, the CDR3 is TGCGCCAGCAGGGGACAGGACTCTGGGGCCAACGTCCTGACTTTC. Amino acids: CASRGQDSGANVLTF.

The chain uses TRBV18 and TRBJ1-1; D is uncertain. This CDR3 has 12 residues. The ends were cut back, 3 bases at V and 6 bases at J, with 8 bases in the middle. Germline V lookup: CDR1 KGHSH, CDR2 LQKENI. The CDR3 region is CASSPTKPEAFF. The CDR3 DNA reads TGTGCCAGCTCACCGACAAAGCCTGAAGCTTTCTTT.

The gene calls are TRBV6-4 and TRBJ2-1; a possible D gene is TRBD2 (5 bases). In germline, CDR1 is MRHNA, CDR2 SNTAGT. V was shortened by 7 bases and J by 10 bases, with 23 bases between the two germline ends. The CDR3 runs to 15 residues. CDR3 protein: CASNIGSARRVEQFF. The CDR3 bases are TGTGCCAGCAACATAGGTAGCGCGAGGCGGGTGGAGCAGTTCTTC.

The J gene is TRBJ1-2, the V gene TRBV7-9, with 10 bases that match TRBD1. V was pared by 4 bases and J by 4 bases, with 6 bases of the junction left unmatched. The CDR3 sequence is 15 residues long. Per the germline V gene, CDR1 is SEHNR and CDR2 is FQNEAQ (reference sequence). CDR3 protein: CASSSTGGASYGYTF. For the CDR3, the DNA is TGTGCCAGCAGCTCGACAGGGGGCGCATCCTATGGCTACACCTTC. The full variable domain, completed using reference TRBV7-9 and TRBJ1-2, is DTGVSQNPRHKITKRGQNVTFRCDPISEHNRLYWYRQTLGQGPEFLTYFQNEAQLEKSRLLSDRFSAERPKGSFSTLEIQRTEQGDSAMYLCASSSTGGASYGYTFGSGTRLTVV.

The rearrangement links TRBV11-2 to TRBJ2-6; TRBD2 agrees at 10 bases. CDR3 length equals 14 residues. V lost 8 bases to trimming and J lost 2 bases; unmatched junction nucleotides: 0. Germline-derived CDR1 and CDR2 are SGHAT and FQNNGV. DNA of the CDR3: TGTGCCAGCGGGACTAGCGCTGGGGCCAACGTCCTGACTTTC. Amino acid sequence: CASGTSAGANVLTF. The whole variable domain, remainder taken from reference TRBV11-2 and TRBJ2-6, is EAGVAQSPRYKIIEKRQSVAFWCNPISGHATLYWYQQILGQGPKLLIQFQNNGVVDDSQLPKDRFSAERLKGVDSTLKIQPAKLEDSAVYLCASGTSAGANVLTFGAGSRLTVL.

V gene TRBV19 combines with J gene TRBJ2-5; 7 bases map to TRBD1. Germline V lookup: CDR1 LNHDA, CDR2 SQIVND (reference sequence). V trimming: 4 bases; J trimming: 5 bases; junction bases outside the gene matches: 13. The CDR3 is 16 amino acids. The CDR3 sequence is CASSTRTGGVGETQYF. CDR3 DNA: TGTGCCAGTAGTACACGGACAGGCGGCGTAGGGGAGACCCAGTACTTC.

CDR3: CASSLNMGRGSYEQYF. The CDR3 region has the DNA TGTGCCAGCAGTTTAAACATGGGAAGGGGCTCCTACGAGCAGTACTTC. This rearrangement joins TRBV28 to TRBJ2-7; D perhaps matches TRBD1 (5 bases). Trimming removed 2 bases from V and 0 bases from J, with 14 bases in between. Germline loops: CDR1 MDHEN, CDR2 SYDVKM. CDR3 length: 16 residues.

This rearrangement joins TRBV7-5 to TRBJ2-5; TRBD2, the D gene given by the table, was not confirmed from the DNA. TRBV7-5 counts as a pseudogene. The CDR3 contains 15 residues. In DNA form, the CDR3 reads TGTGCCAGAAGCGGTTTAAGCGGGAGGGCTCGGGAGCAGTACTTC. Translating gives CARSGLSGRAREQYF.

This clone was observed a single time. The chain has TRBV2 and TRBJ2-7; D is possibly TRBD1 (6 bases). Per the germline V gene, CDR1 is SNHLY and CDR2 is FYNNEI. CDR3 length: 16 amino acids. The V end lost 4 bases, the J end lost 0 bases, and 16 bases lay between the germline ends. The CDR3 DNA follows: TGTGCCAGCAGTGTAGCAGGGGCTCAGCACTCCTACGAGCAGTACTTC. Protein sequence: CASSVAGAQHSYEQYF.

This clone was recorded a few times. The CDR3 nucleotides are TGTGCCTTGTCATCGGGCGGGTCTCGGGACGAGCAGTACTTC. Translated: CALSSGGSRDEQYF. The chain combines TRBV28 with TRBJ2-7; D possibly corresponds to TRBD2 (5 bases). The V and J ends lost 11 bases and 5 bases respectively, with 22 bases between them. The germline V gene has CDR1 MDHEN and CDR2 SYDVKM. CDR3 size: 14 residues.

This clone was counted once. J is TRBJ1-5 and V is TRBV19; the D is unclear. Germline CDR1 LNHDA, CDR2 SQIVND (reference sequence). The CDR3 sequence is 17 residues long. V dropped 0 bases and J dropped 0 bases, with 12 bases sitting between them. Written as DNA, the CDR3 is TGTGCCAGTAGTATAGATCACTCAGACTTTAGCAATCAGCCCCAGCATTTT. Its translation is CASSIDHSDFSNQPQHF.